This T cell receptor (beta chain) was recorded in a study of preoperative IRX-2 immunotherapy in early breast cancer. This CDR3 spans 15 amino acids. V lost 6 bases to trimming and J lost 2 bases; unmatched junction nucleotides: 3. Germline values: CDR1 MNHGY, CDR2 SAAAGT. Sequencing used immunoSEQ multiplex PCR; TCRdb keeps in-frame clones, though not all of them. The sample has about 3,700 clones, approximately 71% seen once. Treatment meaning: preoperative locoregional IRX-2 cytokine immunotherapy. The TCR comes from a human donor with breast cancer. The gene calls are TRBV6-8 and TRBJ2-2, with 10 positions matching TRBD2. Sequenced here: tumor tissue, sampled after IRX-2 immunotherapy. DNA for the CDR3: TGTGCCAGCAGCGGACTAGCGGCAAACACCGGGGAGCTGTTTTTT. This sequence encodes CASSGLAANTGELFF.